These 14 T cell receptor beta chains originate from one sample sequenced in a study of blood T cell repertoires in COVID-19. Profiled with immunoSEQ multiplex PCR; TCRdb holds only in-frame clones, not every one. The data show approximately 91,000 clones, with 76% seen just once and over 6% held by the top ten. Sequencing was performed on peripheral blood. Receptors originate from a man between 65 and 85 years old with acute or convalescent COVID-19.

This clone occurred many times. The chain links TRBV29-1 to TRBJ1-1, with TRBD1 matching over 7 bases. CDR1 is SQVTM, CDR2 ANQGSEA, per germline. With 7 bases clipped from V and 4 bases from J, the junction kept 9 bases outside the gene matches. The CDR3 covers 13 residues. This CDR3 is CSARNRGGTEAFF. The CDR3 region has the DNA TGCAGCGCCAGGAACAGGGGTGGCACTGAAGCTTTCTTT.

The V and J genes are TRBV5-3 and TRBJ2-7; D is unclear. TRBV5-3 is filed as an ORF, its function uncertain. The CDR3 is made up of 13 amino acids. The germline V and J ends were trimmed by 4 bases and 1 base, with 9 bases remaining between them. This CDR3 is CARSPAESYEQYV. As DNA, the CDR3 is TGTGCCAGAAGCCCCGCGGAGTCCTACGAGCAGTACGTC.

This clone was detected only a few times. CDR3 loop: CASSLERTNYGYTF. The CDR3 DNA sequence: TGCGCCAGCAGCCTAGAAAGGACTAACTATGGCTACACCTTC. V is TRBV5-1 and J is TRBJ1-2; D is uncertain. Trimming left V 4 bases short and J 0 bases short, with 10 bases between. From germline, CDR1 is SGHRS and CDR2 YFSETQ. This CDR3 has 14 residues.

The CDR3 nucleotides are TGTGCCAGCAGTTCAGGGAATGGGTACACTGAAGCTTTCTTT. This gives the protein CASSSGNGYTEAFF. This chain links TRBV5-6 with TRBJ1-1, with D possibly being TRBD1 (5 bases). The CDR3 is 14 residues long. Germline-derived CDR1 and CDR2 are SGHDT and YYEEEE. Trimming took off 5 bases at V and 3 bases at J, with 14 bases between the two ends.

About this clone itself: The same CDR3 can be traced to other DNA sequences in this sample. The chain links TRBV7-2 to TRBJ1-1; D is ambiguous. V lost 1 base and J lost 0, with 6 bases in between. From germline, CDR1 is SGHTA and CDR2 FQGNSA. The CDR3 spans 14 residues. CDR3: CASSLGSMNTEAFF. CDR3 bases: TGTGCCAGCAGCTTAGGGAGTATGAACACTGAAGCTTTCTTT.

The V call is TRBV5-1, the J call TRBJ1-1, with D uncertain. V was shortened by 4 bases and J by 3 bases, with 19 bases between the two germline ends. The germline CDR1 and CDR2 sequences are SGHRS and YFSETQ. The CDR3 consists of 16 residues. The CDR3 spells CASSLGDGISYTEAFF. The CDR3 nucleotides read TGCGCCAGCAGCCTAGGCGACGGTATAAGTTACACTGAAGCTTTCTTT. Variable domain in full (rest from reference TRBV5-1 and TRBJ1-1): KAGVTQTPRYLIKTRGQQVTLSCSPISGHRSVSWYQQTPGQGLQFLFEYFSETQRNKGNFPGRFSGRQFSNSRSEMNVSTLELGDSALYLCASSLGDGISYTEAFFGQGTRLTVV.

The CDR3 DNA reads as TGCGCCAGCAGCTCCCTACTAGCGGGGGGGCAGGTGAACACCGGGGAGCTGTTTTTT. Protein product: CASSSLLAGGQVNTGELFF. The chain couples TRBV5-1 to TRBJ2-2, with 13 bases aligning to TRBD2. The CDR3 runs to 19 residues. Germline CDR1 and CDR2: SGHRS and YFSETQ. With V trimmed by 3 bases and J by 1 base, 9 bases remained unmatched.

V gene TRBV6-5 combines with J gene TRBJ1-2; TRBD1 is a possible D gene (5 bases). Germline lookup yields CDR1 MNHEY and CDR2 SVGAGI. Between the trimmed V and J ends, which lost 1 base and 3 bases, there was a span of 12 bases. The CDR3 length is 15 residues. For the CDR3, the DNA is TGTGCCAGCAGTTACTATCAGGGAACGGACTATGGCTACACCTTC. Its translation is CASSYYQGTDYGYTF.

About this clone: The same CDR3 also results from other DNA sequences found in this sample. The chain is built from TRBV15 and TRBJ2-7; the match to TRBD1 covers 7 bases. J gave up 2 bases and V 2 bases, and 9 bases lay outside the gene matches. This CDR3 contains 16 residues. Germline V gene sequence: CDR1 LNHNV, CDR2 YYDKDF (reference sequence). This chain's CDR3 is CATSRTGTAKTYEQYF. The DNA for the CDR3 is TGTGCCACCAGCAGAACCGGGACAGCGAAAACCTACGAGCAGTACTTC. The whole variable domain, remainder taken from reference TRBV15 and TRBJ2-7, is DAMVIQNPRYQVTQFGKPVTLSCSQTLNHNVMYWYQQKSSQAPKLLFHYYDKDFNNEADTPDNFQSRRPNTSFCFLDIRSPGLGDTAMYLCATSRTGTAKTYEQYFGPGTRLTVT.

The chain recombines TRBV29-1 with TRBJ1-5; D gene uncertain. The germline V gene encodes CDR1 SQVTM and CDR2 ANQGSEA. The CDR3 consists of 14 residues. V was cut by 7 bases and J by 10 bases, with 23 bases left in between. Here the CDR3 reads CSAQGGDLPGPQHF. The CDR3 DNA sequence: TGCAGCGCCCAAGGTGGAGATTTACCGGGACCCCAGCATTTT.

The rearrangement links TRBV6-6 to TRBJ2-5; D remains ambiguous. Germline CDR1 and CDR2: MNHNY and SVGAGI (reference sequence). The CDR3 totals 12 residues. V dropped 5 bases and J dropped 5 bases, with 9 bases sitting between them. CDR3 sequence (DNA): TGTGCCAGCAGTCCAAGCTCGGAGACCCAGTACTTC. Translating it yields CASSPSSETQYF.

The gene calls are TRBV10-1 and TRBJ2-5; 8 bases match TRBD2. The CDR3 consists of 14 residues. V was clipped by 3 bases and J by 5 bases; unmatched bases: 5. The germline gives CDR1 WNHNN, CDR2 SYGVQD (reference sequence). The CDR3 DNA follows: TGCGCCAGCAGTGACGAAGCGGGAGCGGAGACCCAGTACTTC. This sequence encodes CASSDEAGAETQYF.

The V gene is TRBV7-2, the J gene TRBJ2-1; D is uncertain. This CDR3 contains 14 residues. CDR1 SGHTA and CDR2 FQGNSA come from the germline V gene. Trimming removed 3 bases from V and 0 bases from J, with 6 bases in between. The CDR3 DNA is TGTGCCAGCAGCTTCACCAGCTCCTACAATGAGCAGTTCTTC. Amino acids: CASSFTSSYNEQFF.

The CDR3 DNA sequence: TGTGCCAGCAACCTAGGACAGGGTAGTCTTGAGCAGTACTTC. This encodes CASNLGQGSLEQYF. V usage is TRBV28 and J usage is TRBJ2-7, with TRBD1 identical over 8 bases. Germline loops: CDR1 MDHEN, CDR2 SYDVKM. This CDR3 region has 14 residues. Trimming cost V 7 bases and J 7 bases; bases outside gene matches: 12.